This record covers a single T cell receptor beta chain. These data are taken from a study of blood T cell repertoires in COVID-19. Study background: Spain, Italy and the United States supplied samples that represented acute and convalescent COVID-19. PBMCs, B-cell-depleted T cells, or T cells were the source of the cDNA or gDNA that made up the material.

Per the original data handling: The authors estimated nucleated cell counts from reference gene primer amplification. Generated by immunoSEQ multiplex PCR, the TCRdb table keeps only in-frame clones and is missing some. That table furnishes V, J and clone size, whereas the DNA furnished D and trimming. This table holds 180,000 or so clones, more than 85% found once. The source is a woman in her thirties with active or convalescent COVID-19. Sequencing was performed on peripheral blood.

The CDR3 region is CASSRDRNNYNEQFF. The CDR3 coding sequence is TGTGCCAGCAGTCGGGACAGGAACAACTACAATGAGCAGTTCTTC. J is TRBJ2-1 and V is TRBV6-4; 8 nucleotides agree with TRBD1. Trimming at V came to 5 bases and at J to 3 bases, leaving 6 bases not matched to a gene. Germline CDR1 MRHNA, CDR2 SNTAGT. The CDR3 spans 15 residues.